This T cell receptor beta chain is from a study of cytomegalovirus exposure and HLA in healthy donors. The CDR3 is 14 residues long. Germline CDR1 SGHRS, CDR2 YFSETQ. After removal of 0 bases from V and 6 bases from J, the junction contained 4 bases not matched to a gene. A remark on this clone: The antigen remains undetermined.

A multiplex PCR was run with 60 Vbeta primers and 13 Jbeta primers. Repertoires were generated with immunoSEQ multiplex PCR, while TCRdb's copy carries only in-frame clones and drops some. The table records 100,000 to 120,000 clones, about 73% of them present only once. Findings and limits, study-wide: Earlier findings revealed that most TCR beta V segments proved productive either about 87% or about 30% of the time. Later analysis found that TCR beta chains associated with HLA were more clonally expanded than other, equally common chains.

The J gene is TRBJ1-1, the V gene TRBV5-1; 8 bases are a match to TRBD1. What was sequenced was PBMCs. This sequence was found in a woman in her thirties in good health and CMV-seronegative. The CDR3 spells CASSLAQGAPEAFF. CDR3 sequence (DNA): TGCGCCAGCAGCTTGGCCCAGGGGGCCCCTGAAGCTTTCTTT. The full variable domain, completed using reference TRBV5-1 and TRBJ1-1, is KAGVTQTPRYLIKTRGQQVTLSCSPISGHRSVSWYQQTPGQGLQFLFEYFSETQRNKGNFPGRFSGRQFSNSRSEMNVSTLELGDSALYLCASSLAQGAPEAFFGQGTRLTVV.